Below are 3 T cell receptor beta chains sequenced from a single sample in a study of T cell repertoires in aging, cancer and after chemotherapy (dated 2019 in TCRdb). The sequencer listed for this sample is Illumina MiSeq. Using a mixed TRB-A/B primer pool, multiplex touch-down PCR amplified rearranged TRB sequences covering the V, D and J segments. The public reads were run again by TCRdb, first through fastp at Q25 and then through MiXCR, and only productive beta chains were kept. Rows are unified per CDR3 protein, each entry keeping the most common DNA and genes. Counted in this sample were about 18,000 distinct CDR3 sequences; over 45% of them appeared once. Together, the top ten hold roughly a tenth of the sample. TCR beta rearrangements were amplified from genomic DNA extracted from peripheral blood rather than from sorted cells or RNA. Material: blood. The receptors stem from a human donor in good health.

The rearrangement links TRBV19 to TRBJ1-4; D may be TRBD1 (6 bases). CDR3 length equals 15 residues. Looked up from germline, CDR1 is LNHDA and CDR2 is SQIVND (reference sequence). Trimming removed 7 bases from V and 7 bases from J, with 19 bases in between. The CDR3 bases are TGTGCCAGTACGATAGGGGGGGGCCGCGGTGAAAAACTGTTTTTT. This codes for CASTIGGGRGEKLFF. Based on the CDR3 plus reference TRBV19 and TRBJ1-4, the full variable domain is DGGITQSPKYLFRKEGQNVTLSCEQNLNHDAMYWYRQDPGQGLRLIYYSQIVNDFQKGDIAEGYSVSREKKESFPLTVTSAQKNPTAFYLCASTIGGGRGEKLFFGSGTQLSVL.

The chain uses TRBV19 and TRBJ2-1; 10 bases are shared with TRBD2. V lost 7 bases and J lost 3; bases outside the gene matches: 12. Germline CDR1 reads LNHDA; CDR2 reads SQIVND (reference sequence). The CDR3 runs to 17 residues. The CDR3 nucleotides read TGTGCCAGTACCCCTAGCGGGAGTACCGTGGGCTACAATGAGCAGTTCTTC. This translates into CASTPSGSTVGYNEQFF.

V usage is TRBV13 and J usage is TRBJ1-2; D not certain. The CDR3 totals 16 residues. V was shortened by 4 bases and J by 0 bases, with 15 bases between the two germline ends. CDR1 PRHDT and CDR2 FYEKMQ come from the germline V gene (reference sequence). The CDR3 DNA reads as TGTGCCAGCAGCTCGCCGTCCGATTTAGCTAACTATGGCTACACCTTC. Protein: CASSSPSDLANYGYTF.